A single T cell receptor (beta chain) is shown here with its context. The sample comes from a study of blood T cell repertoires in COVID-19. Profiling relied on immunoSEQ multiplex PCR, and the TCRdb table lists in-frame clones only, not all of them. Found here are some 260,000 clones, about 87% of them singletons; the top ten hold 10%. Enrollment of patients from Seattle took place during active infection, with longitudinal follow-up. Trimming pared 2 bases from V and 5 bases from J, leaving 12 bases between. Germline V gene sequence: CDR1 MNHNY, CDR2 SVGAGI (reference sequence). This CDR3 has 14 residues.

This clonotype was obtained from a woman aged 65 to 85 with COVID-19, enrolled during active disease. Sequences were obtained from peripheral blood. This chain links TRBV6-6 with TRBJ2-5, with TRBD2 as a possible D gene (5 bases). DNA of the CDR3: TGTGCCAGCAGTTACGTCGGGAATCGGGAGACCCAGTACTTC. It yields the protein CASSYVGNRETQYF.